In this sample, the clone carrying this TCR beta chain turned up many times. Its antigen is as yet unknown. Production of TCR cDNA was by 5'RACE template switching, which also added a universal primer site and UMIs. TCRdb re-called the 5' RACE reads through MiXCR, storing one row per CDR3 protein. This repertoire shows roughly 120,000 distinct CDR3 sequences, roughly 8.9% found once; its top ten account for 25%. The data were obtained in a study of T cells after yellow fever vaccination. Study observations and caveats: Post-booster repertoires again held most primary-vaccination clones (about 95% CD4, about 90% CD8).

The source material was CD8+ T cells sorted from PBMCs, sampled 45 days after the yellow fever booster vaccination. The sequence was obtained from a man younger than 40 who received the YFV17D yellow fever vaccine.

The CDR3 DNA sequence: TGTGCCAGCAGCTCAACTAGTGCCCCCTACAATGAGCAGTTCTTC. Its protein is CASSSTSAPYNEQFF. The chain couples TRBV7-9 to TRBJ2-1; possible D gene TRBD2, 5 bases. V was pared by 4 bases and J by 2 bases, with 12 bases between. The CDR3 runs to 15 residues. Germline V CDR1 and CDR2: SEHNR, FQNEAQ (reference sequence). Variable domain in full (rest from reference TRBV7-9 and TRBJ2-1): DTGVSQNPRHKITKRGQNVTFRCDPISEHNRLYWYRQTLGQGPEFLTYFQNEAQLEKSRLLSDRFSAERPKGSFSTLEIQRTEQGDSAMYLCASSSTSAPYNEQFFGPGTRLTVL.